Each of the 24 T cell receptor beta chains below was sequenced from the same sample in a study of blood T cell repertoires in COVID-19. Profiled with immunoSEQ multiplex PCR; TCRdb holds only in-frame clones, not every one. This sample has 120,000 or so clones, with roughly 84% found just once. The specimen was peripheral blood. Receptor source: a woman aged 25 to 39 who had recovered from COVID-19.

The chain uses TRBV27 and TRBJ2-3, with a tentative D call TRBD1 (6 bases). The germline gives CDR1 MNHEY, CDR2 SMNVEV (reference sequence). Trimming took off 2 bases at V and 3 bases at J, with 18 bases between the two ends. CDR3 length: 17 residues. The CDR3 here is CASSLRVQGPITDTQYF. In nucleotides, the CDR3 is TGTGCCAGCAGTTTAAGGGTACAGGGACCCATAACAGATACGCAGTATTTT.

The gene calls are TRBV21-1 and TRBJ1-1. TRBV21-1 is an annotated pseudogene. The CDR3 consists of 15 residues. CDR3 DNA: TGTGCCAGCAGCAAAGCGAGGGCGGGGAACACTGAAGCTTTCTTT. Its protein product is CASSKARAGNTEAFF.

This clone was observed a few times. The J gene is TRBJ2-2, the V gene TRBV3-1 (or the pseudogene TRBV3-2); 11 bases are shared with TRBD2. The CDR3 is 21 amino acids. The germline CDR1 and CDR2 sequences are LGHDT and YNNKEL (reference sequence). The J segment lost 7 bases and the V segment lost 2 bases, leaving 21 bases of the junction unmatched. CDR3 in amino acids: CASSQSAPASLAGGIFGELFF. CDR3 DNA sequence: TGTGCCAGCAGCCAATCCGCCCCCGCTTCTCTAGCGGGGGGAATCTTCGGGGAGCTGTTTTTT.

The chain employs TRBV30 and TRBJ1-6; a possible D gene is TRBD1 (5 bases). Germline assignment: CDR1 GTSNPN and CDR2 SVGIG (reference sequence). V was clipped by 6 bases and J by 1 base, with 13 bases between them. This CDR3 spans 15 amino acids. CDR3 coding DNA: TGTGCCTGCATACAGGCGGGGTCCTATAATTCACCCCTCCACTTT. Its translation: CACIQAGSYNSPLHF.

The J gene is TRBJ1-4, the V gene TRBV6-5; 7 bases are a match to TRBD1. Trimming cost V 4 bases and J 4 bases; bases outside gene matches: 3. CDR1 and CDR2 from the germline V gene are MNHEY and SVGAGI. The CDR3 length is 14 residues. Written as DNA, the CDR3 is TGTGCCAGCAGTTGGGGACAGCTTAATGAAAAACTGTTTTTT. As protein: CASSWGQLNEKLFF.

The chain combines TRBV5-1 with TRBJ1-1, with D hard to call. There are 13 residues in the CDR3. Per germline, CDR1 SGHRS and CDR2 YFSETQ. With 0 bases removed from V and 4 bases from J, the gap between germline ends came to 7 bases. This CDR3 reads CASSLVIGTEAFF. The CDR3 nucleotides read TGCGCCAGCAGCTTGGTCATCGGCACTGAAGCTTTCTTT.

The rearrangement uses TRBV27 and TRBJ1-2, with D perhaps TRBD1 (5 bases). V lost 4 bases and J 8 bases, leaving 11 bases between the germline ends. This CDR3 spans 12 amino acids. Germline V CDR1 and CDR2: MNHEY, SMNVEV (reference sequence). The CDR3 here is CASSSGGIGYTF. DNA of the CDR3: TGTGCCAGCAGTTCGGGGGGGATCGGCTACACCTTC.

This clone was observed a single time. J is TRBJ1-3 and V is TRBV29-1; D is undetermined. Germline CDR1 is SQVTM and CDR2 is ANQGSEA. The CDR3 sequence is 13 residues long. Trimming took 4 bases from V and 0 from J, leaving 7 bases between them. Written as DNA, the CDR3 is TGCAGCGTTGCGGGTAGCTCTGGAAACACCATATATTTT. This sequence encodes CSVAGSSGNTIYF.

In this sample, this clone turned up once. This chain uses TRBV7-8 with TRBJ2-1, with TRBD2 matching over 9 bases. The V gene's germline CDR1 is SGHVS and CDR2 FQNEAQ. The CDR3 has 14 residues. The ends lost 6 bases at V and 5 bases at J; junction bases unmatched: 5. The DNA of the CDR3 is TGTGCCAGCAGTCTAGCGGGAAAACACAATGAGCAGTTCTTC. Protein product: CASSLAGKHNEQFF.

The rearrangement links TRBV28 to TRBJ1-2; 7 nucleotides match TRBD1. The CDR3 loop spans 13 amino acids. CDR1 is MDHEN, CDR2 SYDVKM, per germline. With 6 bases clipped from V and 3 bases from J, the junction kept 4 bases outside the gene matches. The CDR3 region has the DNA TGTGCCAGCAGAAAAGGGGGCTACTATGGCTACACCTTC. Amino acid sequence: CASRKGGYYGYTF.

The chain is built from TRBV10-2 and TRBJ1-6, with 7 bases aligning to TRBD1. Germline V lookup: CDR1 WSHSY, CDR2 SAAADI. V shed 7 bases and J 6 bases; nucleotides not matched to a gene: 9. There are 15 residues in the CDR3. The CDR3 DNA follows: TGCGCCAGCACCGAGGCGGGACAGCGTAATTCACCCCTCCACTTT. Encoded protein: CASTEAGQRNSPLHF.

V is TRBV30 and J is TRBJ1-4; 8 nucleotides line up with TRBD1. Germline V gene sequence: CDR1 GTSNPN, CDR2 SVGIG (reference sequence). J was trimmed by 7 bases and V by 1 base; bases with no gene match: 11. This CDR3 has 16 residues. CDR3 residues: CAWSGRGRKDGEKLFF. The CDR3 nucleotides are TGTGCCTGGAGTGGCAGGGGGCGAAAAGACGGTGAAAAACTGTTTTTT.

The rearrangement uses TRBV2 and TRBJ2-1; the D is unclear. V dropped 6 bases and J dropped 5 bases, with 5 bases sitting between them. CDR3 size: 11 residues. The germline V gene encodes CDR1 SNHLY and CDR2 FYNNEI. CDR3 sequence (DNA): TGTGCCAGCAGCTGGCACAATGAGCAGTTCTTC. This translates into CASSWHNEQFF.

V is TRBV5-1 and J is TRBJ1-4; D call uncertain. The V gene's germline CDR1 is SGHRS and CDR2 YFSETQ. Deletions cut 4 bases from V and 0 bases from J, with 25 bases between. There are 20 residues in the CDR3. The DNA of the CDR3 is TGCGCCAGCAGCCCCACCCTCCTTGCTTGGGAGCCGTCAACTAATGAAAAACTGTTTTTT. Translation gives CASSPTLLAWEPSTNEKLFF.

This clone was recorded only once. The chain joins TRBV24-1 to TRBJ2-2; 9 bases fit TRBD1. V lost 3 bases to trimming and J lost 5 bases; unmatched junction nucleotides: 12. This CDR3 is 18 amino acids long. Germline CDR1 KGHDR, CDR2 SFDVKD. In nucleotides, the CDR3 is TGTGCCACCAGTGATCCCAAGGCTCCGGGACAGGGAACCGGGGAGCTGTTTTTT. Translated: CATSDPKAPGQGTGELFF.

The chain recombines TRBV18 with TRBJ2-4; weak D call: TRBD1 (5 bases). The CDR3 is 17 residues long. The V gene lost 3 bases and the J gene lost 6 bases, with 21 bases spanning the gap. Germline V CDR1 and CDR2: KGHSH, LQKENI. CDR3 protein: CASSPLPGPGRLNIQYF. CDR3 bases: TGTGCCAGCTCACCCCTCCCCGGGCCAGGGCGATTAAACATTCAGTACTTC.

This chain connects TRBV30 to TRBJ2-2, with TRBD1 matching over 9 bases. The CDR3 spans 15 residues. V was pared by 3 bases and J by 4 bases, with 6 bases of the junction left unmatched. Germline CDR1 reads GTSNPN; CDR2 reads SVGIG (reference sequence). CDR3 nucleotides: TGTGCCTGGAGCCCCGGGACAGGGTCCACCGGGGAGCTGTTTTTT. Amino acids: CAWSPGTGSTGELFF.

V is TRBV30 and J is TRBJ1-2; D perhaps matches TRBD1 (6 bases). This CDR3 has 14 amino acids. Trimming took 5 bases from V and 2 from J, leaving 15 bases between them. Germline V gene lookup returns CDR1 GTSNPN and CDR2 SVGIG (reference sequence). The CDR3 is CAWDERDNNYGYTF. The CDR3 bases are TGTGCCTGGGACGAAAGGGACAACAACTATGGCTACACCTTC.

This chain links TRBV18 with TRBJ2-7, with D possibly TRBD2 on 5 matching bases. The CDR3 runs 15 residues. Trimming took 4 bases from V and 6 from J, leaving 19 bases between them. Germline V lookup: CDR1 KGHSH, CDR2 LQKENI. CDR3 bases: TGTGCCAGCTCACAGTCTGCTAGCCCTGCGCCCGAGCAGTACTTC. Translating it yields CASSQSASPAPEQYF.

The chain combines TRBV6-5 with TRBJ1-3; weak D call: TRBD1 (5 bases). Germline V gene data show CDR1 as MNHEY and CDR2 as SVGAGI. Trimming pared 6 bases from V and 7 bases from J, leaving 10 bases between. The CDR3 runs to 12 residues. CDR3 sequence: CASRAGKNTIYF. For the CDR3, the DNA is TGTGCCAGCAGGGCAGGGAAGAACACCATATATTTT.

The chain has TRBV9 and TRBJ2-1, with TRBD2 matching over 7 bases. The ends lost 8 bases at V and 4 bases at J; junction bases unmatched: 6. Looked up from germline, CDR1 is SGDLS and CDR2 is YYNGEE. The CDR3 loop spans 13 amino acids. CDR3: CASQGGEYNEQFF. The CDR3 DNA reads TGTGCCAGTCAGGGAGGGGAGTACAATGAGCAGTTCTTC.

The genes are TRBV4-2 and TRBJ2-1, with 15 bases fitting TRBD2. In germline, CDR1 is LGHNA, CDR2 YNFKEQ. Trimming took 0 bases from V and 9 from J; bases not matched to a gene: 3. This CDR3 is 16 amino acids long. This CDR3 reads CASSQDGTSGRIEQFF. CDR3 nucleotides: TGTGCCAGCAGCCAAGACGGGACTAGCGGGAGGATTGAGCAGTTCTTC.

The chain links TRBV3-1 (or the pseudogene TRBV3-2) to TRBJ2-2, with 8 bases lining up with TRBD2. The CDR3 has 18 amino acids. Germline CDR1 reads LGHDT; CDR2 reads YNNKEL (reference sequence). J was trimmed by 6 bases and V by 2 bases; bases with no gene match: 14. For the CDR3, the DNA is TGTGCCAGCAGCCAACGTGGCGGCGGCGGGGGGAGGGCCGGGGAGCTGTTTTTT. It yields the protein CASSQRGGGGGRAGELFF.

The chain joins TRBV7-2 to TRBJ1-1, with 9 bases aligning to TRBD1. CDR1 and CDR2 (germline): SGHTA, FQGNSA. J was trimmed by 3 bases and V by 5 bases; bases with no gene match: 10. The CDR3 length is 16 residues. CDR3 sequence reads: CASSPPGQGLDTEAFF. In nucleotides, the CDR3 is TGTGCCAGCAGCCCGCCGGGACAGGGATTGGACACTGAAGCTTTCTTT.